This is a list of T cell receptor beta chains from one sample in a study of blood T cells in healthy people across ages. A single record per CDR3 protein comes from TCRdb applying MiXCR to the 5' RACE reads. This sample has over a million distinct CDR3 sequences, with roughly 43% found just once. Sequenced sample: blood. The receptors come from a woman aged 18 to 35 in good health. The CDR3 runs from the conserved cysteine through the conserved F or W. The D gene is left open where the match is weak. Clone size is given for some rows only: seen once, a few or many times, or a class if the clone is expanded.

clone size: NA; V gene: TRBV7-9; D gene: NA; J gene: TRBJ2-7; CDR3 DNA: TGTGCCAGCAGCTTGAACAGCGGACCTTACGAGCAGTACTTC; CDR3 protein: CASSLNSGPYEQYF
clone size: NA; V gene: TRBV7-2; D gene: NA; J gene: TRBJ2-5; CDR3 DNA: TGTGCCAGCAGCGGCCAAGGGGTCCAAGAGACCCAGTACTTC; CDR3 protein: CASSGQGVQETQYF
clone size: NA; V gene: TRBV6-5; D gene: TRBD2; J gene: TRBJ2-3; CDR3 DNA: TGTGCCAGCAGTCCATTAGCGGGAGGGCCGGTTACGCAGTATTTT; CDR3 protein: CASSPLAGGPVTQYF
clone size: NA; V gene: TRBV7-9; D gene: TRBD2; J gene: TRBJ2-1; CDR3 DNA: TGTACCAGCAGCCCAATGGTGGGGGACTACTACAATGAGCAGTTCTTC; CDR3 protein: CTSSPMVGDYYNEQFF
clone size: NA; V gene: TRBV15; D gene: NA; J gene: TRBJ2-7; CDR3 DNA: TGTGCCACCAGATCGACAGTCACCTACGAGCAGTACTTC; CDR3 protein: CATRSTVTYEQYF
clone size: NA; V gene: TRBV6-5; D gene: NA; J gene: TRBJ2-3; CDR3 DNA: TGTGCCAGCAGTTACGCCGTTATCTCGACTACGCAGTATTTT; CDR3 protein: CASSYAVISTTQYF
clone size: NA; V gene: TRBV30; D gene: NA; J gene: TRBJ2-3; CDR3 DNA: TGTGCCTGGAGTGTCTCGGGGGAAGGTACGCAGTATTTT; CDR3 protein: CAWSVSGEGTQYF
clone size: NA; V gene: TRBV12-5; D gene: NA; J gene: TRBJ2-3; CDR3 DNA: TGTGCTAGTGGTTTGGGGAACGTCGCTTCCACAGATACGCAGTATTTT; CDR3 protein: CASGLGNVASTDTQYF
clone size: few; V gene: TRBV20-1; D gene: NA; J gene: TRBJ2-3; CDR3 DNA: TGCAGTGCTAGAGCTACCGAGGGCGTGAGTTCAGATACGCAGTATTTT; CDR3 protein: CSARATEGVSSDTQYF
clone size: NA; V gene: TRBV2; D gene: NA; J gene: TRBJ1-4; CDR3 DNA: TGTGCCAGCAGCCGGGGGATCGTTGAAAAACTGTTTTTT; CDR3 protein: CASSRGIVEKLFF
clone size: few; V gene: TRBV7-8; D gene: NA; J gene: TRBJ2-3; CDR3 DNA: TGTGCCAGCAGCTCTTTACGGGAGTCCCCCACAGATACGCAGTATTTT; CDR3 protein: CASSSLRESPTDTQYF
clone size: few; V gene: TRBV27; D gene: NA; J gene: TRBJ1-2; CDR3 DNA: TGTGCCAGCAGTTCTTGGACAAAAGGATACTATGGCTACACCTTC; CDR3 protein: CASSSWTKGYYGYTF
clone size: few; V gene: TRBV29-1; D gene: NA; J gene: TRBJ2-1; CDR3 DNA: TGCAGCGTTGAAGATCCCGCGGGAAGCTCCTACAATGAGCAGTTCTTC; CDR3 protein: CSVEDPAGSSYNEQFF
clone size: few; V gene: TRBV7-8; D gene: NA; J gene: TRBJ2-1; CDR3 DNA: TGTGCCAGCAGCCTATACGGGGGAGAAGGTTACAATGAGCAGTTCTTC; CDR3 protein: CASSLYGGEGYNEQFF
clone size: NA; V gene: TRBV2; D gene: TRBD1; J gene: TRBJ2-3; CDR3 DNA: TGTGCCAGCAGTAGGGGACAGCCCAGCACAGATACGCAGTATTTT; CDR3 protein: CASSRGQPSTDTQYF
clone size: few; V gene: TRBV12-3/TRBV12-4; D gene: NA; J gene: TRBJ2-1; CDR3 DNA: TGTGCCAGCAGTTTAGGGGCGGGGTGGGACAATGAGCAGTTCTTC; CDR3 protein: CASSLGAGWDNEQFF
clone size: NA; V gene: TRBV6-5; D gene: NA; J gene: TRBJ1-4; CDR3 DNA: TGTGCCAGCAGTTTATTGAGGCTAGGGTTTGTGGAAAAACTGTTTTTT; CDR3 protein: CASSLLRLGFVEKLFF
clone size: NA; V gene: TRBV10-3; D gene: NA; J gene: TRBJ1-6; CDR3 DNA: TGTGCCATCAGGGAGGGAGATTCACCCCTCCACTTT; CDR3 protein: CAIREGDSPLHF
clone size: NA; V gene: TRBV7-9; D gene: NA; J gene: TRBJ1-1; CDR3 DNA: TGTGCCTGTGATCCGGATGCGGGCACTGAAGCTTTCTTT; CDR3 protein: CACDPDAGTEAFF
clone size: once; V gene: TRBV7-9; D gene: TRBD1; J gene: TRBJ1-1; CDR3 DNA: TGTGCCAGCAGTGGACAGGGCTCCCCTGAAGCTTTCTTT; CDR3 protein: CASSGQGSPEAFF
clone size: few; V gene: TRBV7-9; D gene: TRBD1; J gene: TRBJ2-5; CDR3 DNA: TGTGCCAGCAGCGTGGGACAGAGGACCCAGTACTTC; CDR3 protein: CASSVGQRTQYF
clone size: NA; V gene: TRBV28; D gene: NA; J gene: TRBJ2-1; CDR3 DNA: TGTGCCAGCAGCTCGGGCGACTCCCGGAATGAGCAGTTCTTC; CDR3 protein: CASSSGDSRNEQFF
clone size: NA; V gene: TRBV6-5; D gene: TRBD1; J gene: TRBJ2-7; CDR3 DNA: TGTGCCAGCAGTGCCTGGGACAGGGCGATCTACGAGCAGTACTTC; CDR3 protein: CASSAWDRAIYEQYF
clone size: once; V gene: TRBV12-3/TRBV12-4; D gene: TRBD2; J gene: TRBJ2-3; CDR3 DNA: TGTGCCAGCAGACCACGGACCAGCGGGAGAGCAGATACGCAGTATTTT; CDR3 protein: CASRPRTSGRADTQYF
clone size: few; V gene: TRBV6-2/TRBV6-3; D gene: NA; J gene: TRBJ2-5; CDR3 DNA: TGTGCCAGCAGTGCGGGACATCATCAAGAGACCCAGTACTTC; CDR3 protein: CASSAGHHQETQYF
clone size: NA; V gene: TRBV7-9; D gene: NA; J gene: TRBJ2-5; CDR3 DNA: TGTGCCAGCAACTTACACCTGATCCGAGATGAGCAGTACTTC; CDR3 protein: CASNLHLIRDEQYF
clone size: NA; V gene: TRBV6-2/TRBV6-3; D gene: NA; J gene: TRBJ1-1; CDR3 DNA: TGTGCCAGCAGAAATACGTTGATACGGGGTCCCGTGAACACTGAAGCTTTCTTT; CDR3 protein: CASRNTLIRGPVNTEAFF
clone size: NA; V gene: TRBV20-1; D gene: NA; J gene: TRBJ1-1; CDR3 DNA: TGCAGTGCTGCTCGCCGGAGGTGGAGGAACACTGAAGCTTTCTTT; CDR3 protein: CSAARRRWRNTEAFF
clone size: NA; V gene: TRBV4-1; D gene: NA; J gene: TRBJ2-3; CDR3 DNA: TGCGCCAGCAGACAAGTGGGTAAACGGCAACCGACAGATACGCAGTATTTT; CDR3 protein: CASRQVGKRQPTDTQYF
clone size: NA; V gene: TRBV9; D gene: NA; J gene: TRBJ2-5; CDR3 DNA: TGTGCCAGCAGCGTAGGTCTAAGCTCGGAGCAGTACTTC; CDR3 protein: CASSVGLSSEQYF
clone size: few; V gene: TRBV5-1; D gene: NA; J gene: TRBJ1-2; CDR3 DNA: TGCGCCAGCAGCCCCGAATCCCGGGGGGGCTACACCTTC; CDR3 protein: CASSPESRGGYTF
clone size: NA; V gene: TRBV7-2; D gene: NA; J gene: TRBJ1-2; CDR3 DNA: TGTGCCAGCGGACCAGACAGCTTAGCTAACTATGGCTACACCTTC; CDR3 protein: CASGPDSLANYGYTF
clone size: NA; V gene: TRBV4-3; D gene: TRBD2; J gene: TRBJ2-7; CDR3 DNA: TGCGCCAGCAGCCCGGGGGGGTTAGCGGGAGATAGCAATGAGCAGTACTTC; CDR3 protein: CASSPGGLAGDSNEQYF
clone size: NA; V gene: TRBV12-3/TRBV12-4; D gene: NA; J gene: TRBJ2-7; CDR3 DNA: TGTGCCAGCAGTCGTGGACTGAAATTCTACGAGCAGTACTTC; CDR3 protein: CASSRGLKFYEQYF
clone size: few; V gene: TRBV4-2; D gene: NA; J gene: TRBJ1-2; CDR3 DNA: TGTGCCAGCAGCCAAGATTTGACACCAAACTATGGCTACACCTTC; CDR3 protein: CASSQDLTPNYGYTF
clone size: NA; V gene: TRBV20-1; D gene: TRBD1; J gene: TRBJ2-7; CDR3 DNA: TGCAGTACTAAAGACAGGGGGACCTACGAGCAGTACTTC; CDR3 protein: CSTKDRGTYEQYF
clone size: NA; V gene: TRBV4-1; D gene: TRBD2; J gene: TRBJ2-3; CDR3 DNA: TGCGCCAGCAGCCAAGAGACTAGCGGGAGTTCAGATACGCAGTATTTT; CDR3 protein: CASSQETSGSSDTQYF